Each of the 24 T cell receptor beta chains below was sequenced from the same sample in a study of T cell repertoires in cytomegalovirus infection. TCRdb reprocessed the reads via MiXCR and lists one record per CDR3 protein. Of around 240,000 distinct CDR3 sequences listed, roughly 20% were seen once; the top ten hold 18%. Sequencing was done on a sample of CD8+ T cells from PBMCs. All receptors come from a human donor in good health (CMV status not recorded). Some clones in this sample may be carry-over from other donors' samples.

The V call is TRBV2, the J call TRBJ2-7; a possible D gene is TRBD1 (6 bases). Per germline, CDR1 SNHLY and CDR2 FYNNEI. The V end was cut by 5 bases, the J end by 4 bases, with 24 bases between. This CDR3 region has 17 residues. The CDR3 DNA sequence: TGTGCCAGCAGTCCTCGAATTAACAGGGTTTACTCATACGAGCAGTACTTC. It codes for CASSPRINRVYSYEQYF.

The rearrangement joins TRBV28 to TRBJ1-5, with D tentatively TRBD1 (5 bases). From germline, CDR1 is MDHEN and CDR2 SYDVKM. The CDR3 runs 17 residues. V was clipped by 5 bases and J by 3 bases, with 20 bases between them. The DNA for the CDR3 is TGTGCCAGCAGTACGGACACAGGACATAACTACAATCAGCCCCAGCATTTT. Translated: CASSTDTGHNYNQPQHF.

This clonotype was counted only a few times. V is TRBV7-6 and J is TRBJ1-2; D is perhaps TRBD1 (6 bases). The CDR3 is 17 residues long. Germline lookup yields CDR1 SGHVS and CDR2 FNYEAQ. V was shortened by 5 bases and J by 5 bases, with 24 bases between the two germline ends. The CDR3 is CASSGGGTALYRYGYTF. CDR3 sequence (DNA): TGTGCCAGCAGCGGGGGCGGGACCGCTCTTTATCGGTATGGCTACACCTTC.

This clonotype was seen at least ten times. The chain combines TRBV7-8 with TRBJ2-2; 9 bases align to TRBD2. V shed 3 bases, J shed 5 bases, and the junction held 4 bases outside the gene matches. In germline, CDR1 is SGHVS, CDR2 FQNEAQ. The CDR3 sequence is 15 residues long. The DNA of the CDR3 is TGTGCCAGCAGCTTGACTAGCGGAGGGACCGGGGAGCTGTTTTTT. Translation gives CASSLTSGGTGELFF.

The chain is built from TRBV20-1 and TRBJ2-3; 7 bases agree with TRBD1. CDR3 length: 20 amino acids. Germline values: CDR1 DFQATT, CDR2 SNEGSKA (reference sequence). The V gene end was trimmed by 0 bases and the J gene end by 1 base; junction bases not matched to a gene: 19. The DNA for the CDR3 is TGCAGTGCTAGAGATCCCCCGACAGGGTGGGGCACATTTCGCACAGATACGCAGTATTTT. Its translation is CSARDPPTGWGTFRTDTQYF.

This clonotype has at least ten counts. The chain employs TRBV7-8 and TRBJ2-1; 13 nucleotides agree with TRBD2. The V gene's germline CDR1 is SGHVS and CDR2 FQNEAQ. Trimming removed 6 bases from V and 4 bases from J; junction bases left unmatched: 6. The CDR3 spans 16 residues. CDR3: CASRPSTSGGYNEQFF. The CDR3 nucleotides read TGTGCCAGCAGACCTTCGACTAGCGGGGGGTACAATGAGCAGTTCTTC. Full variable domain (outside the CDR3, taken from reference TRBV7-8 and TRBJ2-1): GAGVSQSPRYKVAKRGQDVALRCDPISGHVSLFWYQQALGQGPEFLTYFQNEAQLDKSGLPSDRFFAERPEGSVSTLKIQRTQQEDSAVYLCASRPSTSGGYNEQFFGPGTRLTVL.

This clonotype showed up just a few times. The V and J genes are TRBV10-3 and TRBJ2-1; 13 bases agree with TRBD2. J lost 6 bases, V lost 6 bases, and 8 bases had no gene match. Germline V gene sequence: CDR1 ENHRY, CDR2 SYGVKD. The CDR3 covers 16 residues. The CDR3 bases are TGTGCCATCAGAGTAACTAGCGGGGGGGCTATCAATGAGCAGTTCTTC. Its protein product is CAIRVTSGGAINEQFF.

In its sample, this clonotype was seen a few times. This chain connects TRBV2 to TRBJ2-2; unclear D gene. Germline lookup yields CDR1 SNHLY and CDR2 FYNNEI. The V end was cut by 8 bases, the J end by 1 base, with 5 bases between. CDR3 length: 12 residues. The CDR3 region is CASLENTGELFF. The CDR3 DNA follows: TGTGCCAGCCTAGAGAACACCGGGGAGCTGTTTTTT.

The V and J genes are TRBV6-1 and TRBJ2-1; tentatively, D is TRBD2 (6 bases). Germline CDR1 and CDR2: MNHNS and SASEGT. The V gene lost 6 bases and the J gene lost 7 bases, with 16 bases spanning the gap. CDR3 length equals 14 residues. This chain's CDR3 is CASRRGVTGNEQFF. The CDR3, as DNA: TGTGCCAGCAGACGCGGGGTAACGGGGAATGAGCAGTTCTTC.

This clonotype was found a few times. The rearrangement joins TRBV5-6 to TRBJ1-5, with 12 nucleotides matching TRBD1. Per germline, CDR1 SGHDT and CDR2 YYEEEE. Unmatched junction bases numbered 8, after V lost 4 bases and J lost 6 bases. This CDR3 comprises 16 residues. This CDR3 is CASSDSGTGGRQPQHF. In nucleotides, the CDR3 is TGTGCCAGCAGCGACTCCGGGACAGGGGGCCGTCAGCCCCAGCATTTT.

This chain joins TRBV23-1 and TRBJ1-1, with D possibly matching TRBD1 (5 bases). TRBV23-1 is given ORF status, its function remaining uncertain. Trimming removed 0 bases from V and 3 bases from J, with 8 bases in between. CDR3 size: 14 residues. The CDR3 sequence is CASSQSGADTEAFF. In DNA, the CDR3 is TGCGCCAGCAGTCAATCTGGGGCGGACACTGAAGCTTTCTTT.

The chain employs TRBV13 and TRBJ1-4; possible D gene TRBD1, 5 bases. The CDR3 has 17 residues. Looked up from germline, CDR1 is PRHDT and CDR2 is FYEKMQ (reference sequence). Trimming left V 5 bases short and J 5 bases short, with 21 bases between. CDR3 bases: TGTGCCAGCAGCGTTGTTGAGGGGCTAGTCCCGAATGAAAAACTGTTTTTT. Encoded protein: CASSVVEGLVPNEKLFF.

The chain carries TRBV27 and TRBJ2-7, with a tentative D call TRBD1 (7 bases). V lost 4 bases and J 4 bases, leaving 14 bases between the germline ends. The CDR3 spans 14 residues. The germline V gene encodes CDR1 MNHEY and CDR2 SMNVEV (reference sequence). As DNA, the CDR3 is TGTGCCAGCAGTTCGACAGCAGGGGGGTACGAGCAGTACTTC. This gives the protein CASSSTAGGYEQYF.

As for this clonotype: A read error may explain this, as a much larger clone is one base away. The chain has TRBV7-6 and TRBJ2-2, with D tentatively TRBD1 (7 bases). Germline V CDR1 and CDR2: SGHVS, FNYEAQ. Trimming took off 11 bases at V and 1 base at J, with 14 bases between the two ends. The CDR3 has 14 residues. The CDR3 loop is CAESRGENTGELFF. CDR3 nucleotide sequence: TGTGCCGAATCCAGGGGGGAGAACACCGGGGAGCTGTTTTTT. The whole variable domain, remainder taken from reference TRBV7-6 and TRBJ2-2, is GAGVSQSPRYKVTKRGQDVALRCDPISGHVSLYWYRQALGQGPEFLTYFNYEAQQDKSGLPNDRFSAERPEGSISTLTIQRTEQRDSAMYRCAESRGENTGELFFGEGSRLTVL.

This clonotype was picked up a small number of times. The CDR3 protein is CSARSSGSSLAKNIQYF. CDR3 nucleotide sequence: TGCAGTGCTAGATCTTCAGGCTCCAGTCTAGCCAAAAACATTCAGTACTTC. The genes are TRBV20-1 and TRBJ2-4; D remains ambiguous. CDR1 and CDR2 (germline): DFQATT, SNEGSKA (reference sequence). V lost 2 bases and J 0 bases, leaving 17 bases between the germline ends. This CDR3 region has 17 residues.

Ten or more counts support this clonotype. This chain joins TRBV20-1 and TRBJ2-1, with D perhaps matching TRBD2 (6 bases). Germline V gives CDR1 DFQATT, CDR2 SNEGSKA (reference sequence). Trimming took off 3 bases at V and 9 bases at J, with 18 bases between the two ends. The CDR3 is 14 amino acids. CDR3 loop: CSASRAEGLGEQFF. The DNA of the CDR3 is TGCAGTGCTAGCCGCGCGGAGGGGCTCGGTGAGCAGTTCTTC.

The gene calls are TRBV7-6 and TRBJ2-1; 8 bases fit TRBD2. Germline V gene lookup returns CDR1 SGHVS and CDR2 FNYEAQ. The trim removed 2 bases at V and 12 bases at J, leaving 3 bases unmatched. CDR3 length: 12 residues. In nucleotides, the CDR3 is TGTGCCAGCAGCTTATTCGCGGGGGGGCAGTTCTTC. Residues: CASSLFAGGQFF. Together with reference TRBV7-6 and TRBJ2-1, the CDR3 gives the full variable domain: GAGVSQSPRYKVTKRGQDVALRCDPISGHVSLYWYRQALGQGPEFLTYFNYEAQQDKSGLPNDRFSAERPEGSISTLTIQRTEQRDSAMYRCASSLFAGGQFFGPGTRLTVL.

On this clonotype: Just one base apart from a much larger clone, this may be a read error. The chain recombines TRBV29-1 with TRBJ1-1, with D uncertain. CDR3 length equals 16 residues. V lost 6 bases and J 3 bases, leaving 23 bases between the germline ends. The germline V gene encodes CDR1 SQVTM and CDR2 ANQGSEA. The CDR3 coding sequence is TGCAGCGTCGAGGCGGAGTCGCAGCACGCTGACACTGAAGCTTTCTTT. It encodes CSVEAESQHADTEAFF.

This chain connects TRBV14 to TRBJ2-7, with a weak D call TRBD1 (5 bases). Germline CDR1 is SGHDN and CDR2 is FVKESK. With 4 bases removed from V and 4 bases from J, the gap between germline ends came to 14 bases. The CDR3 spans 14 residues. The CDR3 sequence is CASSPDTRRYEQYF. CDR3 DNA: TGTGCCAGCAGCCCGGACACTCGACGATACGAGCAGTACTTC.

Ten or more counts support this clonotype. V and J are TRBV7-8 and TRBJ2-3, with 7 nucleotides matching TRBD2. The CDR3 loop spans 13 amino acids. Germline CDR1 and CDR2: SGHVS and FQNEAQ. V lost 8 bases and J lost 3; bases outside the gene matches: 5. In DNA form, the CDR3 reads TGTGCCAGCGTAGGGGAGGGTACAGATACGCAGTATTTT. Translation gives CASVGEGTDTQYF.

This clonotype was counted only a few times. The J gene is TRBJ2-2, the V gene TRBV12-3 or TRBV12-4; D is uncertain. The CDR3 runs to 11 residues. V was cut by 6 bases and J by 5 bases, with 4 bases left in between. The CDR3 region is CASRQTGELFF. The CDR3 nucleotides are TGTGCCAGCAGGCAAACCGGGGAGCTGTTTTTT.

V and J are TRBV6-8 and TRBJ2-4; maybe TRBD2 (5 bases). Germline V gives CDR1 MNHGY, CDR2 SAAAGT. The CDR3 loop spans 18 amino acids. Trimming stripped 5 bases from V and 0 bases from J, with 20 bases between. The CDR3 protein is CASSVWVDFLVAKNIQYF. The CDR3 region has the DNA TGTGCCAGCAGTGTATGGGTGGACTTTCTAGTAGCCAAAAACATTCAGTACTTC.

Written as DNA, the CDR3 is TGCGCCAGCAGCCTGCATGTACAGGGTAAGCCCCTCCACTTT. It is translated as CASSLHVQGKPLHF. The V and J genes are TRBV4-1 and TRBJ1-6, with D possibly matching TRBD1 (6 bases). Trimming left V 4 bases short and J 13 bases short, with 17 bases between. Germline V gene sequence: CDR1 MGHRA, CDR2 YSYEKL. This CDR3 region has 14 residues.

This clonotype was observed many times. This chain uses TRBV18 with TRBJ2-7, with D perhaps given as TRBD1 or TRBD2 (5 bases each). CDR3 length: 14 amino acids. The V gene lost 3 bases and the J gene lost 4 bases, with 13 bases spanning the gap. The germline V gene has CDR1 KGHSH and CDR2 LQKENI. DNA of the CDR3: TGTGCCAGCTCACCTCGGGACGGTTATTACGAGCAGTACTTC. As protein: CASSPRDGYYEQYF.